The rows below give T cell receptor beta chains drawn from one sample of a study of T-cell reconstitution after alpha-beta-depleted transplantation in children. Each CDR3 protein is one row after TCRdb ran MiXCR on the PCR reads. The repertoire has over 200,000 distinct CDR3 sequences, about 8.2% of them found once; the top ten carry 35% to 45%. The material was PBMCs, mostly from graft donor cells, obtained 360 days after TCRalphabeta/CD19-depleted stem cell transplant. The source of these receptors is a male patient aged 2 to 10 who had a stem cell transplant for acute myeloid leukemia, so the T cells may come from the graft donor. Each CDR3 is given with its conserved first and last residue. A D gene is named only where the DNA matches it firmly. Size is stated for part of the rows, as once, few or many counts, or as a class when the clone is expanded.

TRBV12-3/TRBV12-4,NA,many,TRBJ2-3,CASSLSGSSTDTQYF,TGTGCCAGCAGTTTGAGCGGATCTAGCACAGATACGCAGTATTTT
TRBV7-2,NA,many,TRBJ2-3,CASSFSGAGDTQYF,TGTGCCAGCAGCTTTTCAGGGGCAGGAGATACGCAGTATTTT
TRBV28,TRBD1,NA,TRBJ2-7,CASSTGQGPSYEQYF,TGTGCCAGCAGTACCGGACAGGGGCCCTCCTACGAGCAGTACTTC
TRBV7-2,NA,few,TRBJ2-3,CASSAIDTQYF,TGTGCCAGCAGCGCAATAGATACGCAGTATTTT
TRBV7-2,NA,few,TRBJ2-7,CASSLVSPGLSSYEQYF,TGTGCCAGCAGCTTAGTCTCCCCCGGGCTAAGCTCCTACGAGCAGTACTTC
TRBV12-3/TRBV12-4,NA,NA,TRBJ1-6,CASTSGSGFYNSPLHF,TGTGCCAGCACCTCCGGCTCGGGGTTCTATAATTCACCCCTCCACTTT
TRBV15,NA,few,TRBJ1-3,CATSRGPGYGGSGNTIYF,TGTGCCACCAGCAGAGGACCCGGATACGGGGGCTCTGGAAACACCATATATTTT
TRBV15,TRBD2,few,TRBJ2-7,CATSSGLRMAGGYEQYF,TGTGCCACCAGCAGCGGGTTAAGAATGGCGGGAGGGTACGAGCAGTACTTC
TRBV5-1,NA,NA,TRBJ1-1,CASRTTVNTEAFF,TGCGCCAGCAGGACGACAGTGAACACTGAAGCTTTCTTT
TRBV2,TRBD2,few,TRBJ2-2,CASSGGHPGELFF,TGTGCCAGTTCGGGGGGGCATCCCGGGGAGCTGTTTTTT
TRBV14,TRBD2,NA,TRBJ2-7,CASSHWTSGRRWDEQYF,TGTGCCAGCAGCCACTGGACTAGCGGGAGGAGGTGGGACGAGCAGTACTTC
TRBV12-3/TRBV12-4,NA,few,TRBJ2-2,CASSLYERAGELFF,TGTGCCAGCAGCTTATACGAGCGGGCCGGGGAGCTGTTTTTT